This T cell receptor beta chain was found in a study of T cell responses to AZD1222 COVID-19 vaccine. Turning to the study itself: Second doses at about 4 or about 12 weeks were pooled. General observations from the study: Researchers took repertoire samples only after the peak T cell response had come. The donor cohort was predominantly white British with a female majority, and clonal diversity may have been underestimated.

This clone was seen only once. The antigen is not known. Profiled with immunoSEQ multiplex PCR; TCRdb holds only in-frame clones, not every one. The repertoire holds about 130,000 clones, 70% to 90% seen once, with less than 11% in the top ten. This receptor was obtained from an adult in good health. The specimen was peripheral blood, collected on day 0 of AZD1222 vaccination.

The CDR3 DNA reads as TGTGCCAGCAGCCAGGATGCCCAGTACTTC. This translates into CASSQDAQYF. The chain uses TRBV7-9 and TRBJ2-5; D unresolved. V dropped 5 bases and J dropped 9 bases, with 7 bases sitting between them. Germline V lookup: CDR1 SEHNR, CDR2 FQNEAQ (reference sequence). This CDR3 contains 10 residues.